The 20 T cell receptor beta chains given below trace back to one sample, sequenced in a study of blood T cells in healthy people across ages. Combining a sample-barcoded 5' primer with a J-beta primer mix, a second PCR ran for about 7 to 11 cycles. TCRdb recomputed calls from the 5' RACE reads with MiXCR, one row per CDR3 protein. In the table there are 540,000 or so distinct CDR3 sequences, 47% of which are singletons. The sample taken for sequencing was blood. These receptors came from an older man in good health.

CDR3 sequence (DNA): TGTGCCAGCAGCTTAGGAGCGGGAGCCCGCCCAGATACGCAGTATTTT. Its protein product is CASSLGAGARPDTQYF. The chain uses TRBV7-2 and TRBJ2-3; 8 nucleotides match TRBD2. Per the germline V gene, CDR1 is SGHTA and CDR2 is FQGNSA. The CDR3 consists of 16 residues. Trimming cost V 1 base and J 4 bases; bases outside gene matches: 7.

This clonotype was recorded a few times. The chain employs TRBV6-6 and TRBJ2-1, with 14 positions matching TRBD2. The DNA matches TRBJ2-7 better at its end, which makes the J call doubtful. The CDR3 length is 16 residues. Germline V gene sequence: CDR1 MNHNY, CDR2 SVGAGI (reference sequence). The CDR3 here is CATRLAGGLSYNEQYF. For the CDR3, the DNA is TGTGCCACCAGACTAGCGGGAGGGCTCTCCTACAATGAGCAGTACTTC.

The V gene is TRBV7-2, the J gene TRBJ2-3, with TRBD2 identical over 7 bases. The germline V gene encodes CDR1 SGHTA and CDR2 FQGNSA. This CDR3 contains 17 residues. The ends lost 1 base at V and 1 base at J; junction bases unmatched: 8. The CDR3 spells CASSLVLAGDGTDTQYF. DNA for the CDR3: TGTGCCAGCAGCTTAGTGTTGGCGGGAGACGGCACAGATACGCAGTATTTT.

This clonotype was detected a few times. V is TRBV7-9 and J is TRBJ2-6, with 9 bases fitting TRBD2. This CDR3 contains 16 residues. V was clipped by 7 bases and J by 4 bases; unmatched bases: 8. CDR1 SEHNR and CDR2 FQNEAQ come from the germline V gene (reference sequence). The CDR3 region has the DNA TGTGCCAGCACCTCTAGCGGGGTGAGCGGGGCCAACGTCCTGACTTTC. Translated: CASTSSGVSGANVLTF.

This clonotype was counted only a few times. This sequence joins TRBV5-1 and TRBJ1-2; the D gene is possibly TRBD1 (5 bases). V was pared by 0 bases and J by 8 bases, with 20 bases between. The CDR3 is made up of 16 amino acids. Germline CDR1 and CDR2: SGHRS and YFSETQ. The CDR3, as DNA: TGCGCCAGCAGCTTGGGGACCAGGGAGCCTGGGGGGGGCTACACCTTC. This encodes CASSLGTREPGGGYTF.

This clonotype was counted ten times or more. This sequence joins TRBV6-6 and TRBJ2-5, with D perhaps matching TRBD2 (5 bases). The V gene lost 6 bases and the J gene lost 6 bases, with 8 bases spanning the gap. CDR3 length: 11 amino acids. The germline CDR1 and CDR2 sequences are MNHNY and SVGAGI (reference sequence). As DNA, the CDR3 is TGTGCCAGCAGGAGGGAGCAGACCCAGTACTTC. This codes for CASRREQTQYF.

In DNA, the CDR3 is TGTGCCAGCAGCTCGGAAGGCGGGGGTGGGGAGAGTATTCAGTACTTC. Translating it yields CASSSEGGGGESIQYF. The chain carries TRBV7-3 and TRBJ2-4; 7 nucleotides agree with TRBD2. The CDR3 is 16 amino acids. In germline, CDR1 is SGHTA, CDR2 FQGTGA. V was pared by 4 bases and J by 10 bases, with 16 bases of the junction left unmatched.

The chain is built from TRBV20-1 and TRBJ1-2, with 8 bases aligning to TRBD1. The CDR3 runs 17 residues. Looked up from germline, CDR1 is DFQATT and CDR2 is SNEGSKA (reference sequence). V shed 5 bases, J shed 4 bases, and the junction held 18 bases outside the gene matches. CDR3 region: CSAANPGTGAPLYGYTF. The DNA of the CDR3 is TGCAGTGCTGCGAACCCCGGGACAGGAGCCCCTCTCTATGGCTACACCTTC.

The chain joins TRBV7-2 to TRBJ2-1; the match to TRBD2 covers 15 bases. Germline V lookup: CDR1 SGHTA, CDR2 FQGNSA. CDR3 length equals 20 residues. V dropped 0 bases and J dropped 4; count of bases not matched to a gene: 10. CDR3 in DNA: TGTGCCAGCAGCTTAGCGAGCGGACTAGCGGGAGGGAATCGGTACAATGAGCAGTTCTTC. This codes for CASSLASGLAGGNRYNEQFF.

In this sample, this clonotype turned up a few times. For the CDR3, the DNA is TGTGCCAGCAGTTCTCCTAGCGGGAGAAGCTACAATGAGCAGTTCTTC. Residues: CASSSPSGRSYNEQFF. The rearrangement joins TRBV28 to TRBJ2-1, with TRBD2 matching over 10 bases. In germline, CDR1 is MDHEN, CDR2 SYDVKM. The CDR3 is 16 amino acids. V shed 4 bases and J 3 bases; nucleotides not matched to a gene: 6.

This rearrangement joins TRBV28 to TRBJ2-5, with D unresolved. Germline CDR1 and CDR2: MDHEN and SYDVKM. V gave up 6 bases and J gave up 0 bases, with 11 bases separating them. The CDR3 consists of 14 residues. Here the CDR3 reads CASRLSLDQETQYF. The CDR3 DNA sequence: TGTGCCAGCAGGCTGAGTTTAGACCAAGAGACCCAGTACTTC.

This clonotype appeared a few times. The chain employs TRBV6-5 and TRBJ1-5; TRBD1 is a possible D gene (6 bases). The V end lost 6 bases, the J end lost 3 bases, and 15 bases lay between the germline ends. Germline-derived CDR1 and CDR2 are MNHEY and SVGAGI. This CDR3 comprises 15 residues. The CDR3 loop is CASSPQGGDNQPQHF. The DNA of the CDR3 is TGTGCCAGCAGCCCACAGGGTGGTGACAATCAGCCCCAGCATTTT.

The V call is TRBV15, the J call TRBJ2-1; TRBD2 agrees at 12 bases. The V gene's germline CDR1 is LNHNV and CDR2 YYDKDF (reference sequence). V shed 1 base, J shed 10 bases, and the junction held 8 bases outside the gene matches. This CDR3 contains 16 residues. DNA for the CDR3: TGTGCCACCAGCAGAGCTAGCGGGAGGGCCGTGGAAGAGCAGTTCTTC. Protein product: CATSRASGRAVEEQFF.

This chain joins TRBV20-1 and TRBJ1-4; D is ambiguous. The CDR3 has 15 residues. V was shortened by 2 bases and J by 5 bases, with 15 bases between the two germline ends. Germline lookup yields CDR1 DFQATT and CDR2 SNEGSKA (reference sequence). Here the CDR3 reads CSARFGPPGNEKLFF. The CDR3 DNA reads TGCAGTGCTAGATTTGGCCCCCCCGGCAATGAAAAACTGTTTTTT.

The V call is TRBV6-2 or TRBV6-3, the J call TRBJ2-4; no clear D. The J call is uncertain, as TRBJ2-7 better fits the DNA end. Germline CDR1 MNHEY, CDR2 SVGEGT. This CDR3 region has 15 residues. CDR3 sequence (DNA): TGTGCCAGCAGTTACCCCACTTTCGGCACCCACGAGCAGTACTTC. Translated, it gives CASSYPTFGTHEQYF.

A note on this clonotype: This may be a read error, as it is one base from a much larger clone. In DNA, the CDR3 is TGTGCCAGCAGTGACTGTCCCAACGGCGGGTACACCGAAAACATTCAGTACTTC. It codes for CASSDCPNGGYTENIQYF. This sequence joins TRBV6-4 and TRBJ2-4, with D possibly matching TRBD2 (5 bases). This CDR3 comprises 18 residues. Germline V gives CDR1 MRHNA, CDR2 SNTAGT. Deletions cut 1 base from V and 5 bases from J, with 21 bases between.

V gene TRBV20-1 combines with J gene TRBJ2-3; D remains ambiguous. This CDR3 is 13 amino acids long. The V gene's germline CDR1 is DFQATT and CDR2 SNEGSKA (reference sequence). Trimming removed 4 bases at V and 0 bases at J, with 8 bases between. CDR3 loop: CSANKRSTDTQYF. The DNA of the CDR3 is TGCAGTGCTAACAAGAGGAGCACAGATACGCAGTATTTT.

This clonotype has just a few counts. This chain connects TRBV7-9 to TRBJ1-2, with 8 bases matching TRBD1. Germline CDR1 and CDR2: SEHNR and FQNEAQ (reference sequence). The CDR3 consists of 13 residues. V was pared by 5 bases and J by 2 bases, with 1 base of the junction left unmatched. CDR3 protein: CASSHRGNYGYTF. CDR3 DNA sequence: TGTGCCAGCAGCCACAGGGGGAACTATGGCTACACCTTC.

The J gene is TRBJ1-5, the V gene TRBV30; D is unclear. V lost 4 bases and J 4 bases, leaving 11 bases between the germline ends. CDR1 and CDR2 from the germline V gene are GTSNPN and SVGIG (reference sequence). There are 13 residues in the CDR3. The CDR3 loop is CAWTKEGNQPQHF. Here the CDR3 DNA reads TGTGCCTGGACCAAGGAGGGTAATCAGCCCCAGCATTTT.

This sequence joins TRBV28 and TRBJ2-3; D is possibly TRBD1 or TRBD2 (5 bases each). Germline V gives CDR1 MDHEN, CDR2 SYDVKM. V was clipped by 9 bases and J by 3 bases, with 25 bases between them. CDR3 size: 17 residues. The CDR3 loop reads CASVRLGASSGTDTQYF. CDR3 coding DNA: TGTGCCAGTGTTCGACTCGGGGCCTCCTCCGGAACAGATACGCAGTATTTT.